This T cell receptor beta chain was documented in a study of cytomegalovirus exposure and HLA in healthy donors. V lost 4 bases, J lost 2 bases, and 8 bases lay in between. This CDR3 is 12 amino acids long. The V gene's germline CDR1 is GTSNPN and CDR2 SVGIG (reference sequence). The PCR employed 60 Vbeta primers together with 13 Jbeta primers. Assay used: immunoSEQ multiplex PCR; TCRdb lists only in-frame clones, some missing. The profile shows some 140,000 clones, about 64% of them singletons. The source material was PBMCs. The V call is TRBV30, the J call TRBJ1-2; D may be TRBD1 (5 bases). The clonotype originates from a woman aged 40 to 55 in good health and CMV-seronegative. The CDR3 nucleotides are TGTGCCTGGACGGGGGGAAACTATGGCTACACCTTC. It codes for CAWTGGNYGYTF.